One sample yielded the 8 T cell receptor beta chains listed below, sequenced in a study of neoadjuvant nivolumab and ipilimumab in lung cancer. Assay: immunoSEQ multiplex PCR; the TCRdb copy retains only in-frame clones and omits some. The sample carries 25,000 to 30,000 clones, 76% recorded once. Sequencing used tumor tissue, obtained after neoadjuvant nivolumab, alone or with ipilimumab, at or shortly before surgery. All receptors derive from an adult with non-small cell lung cancer.

This chain's CDR3 is CASSYSPGVGETQYF. CDR3 sequence (DNA): TGTGCCAGCAGTTACTCTCCGGGGGTAGGGGAGACCCAGTACTTC. J is TRBJ2-5 and V is TRBV6-6, with D perhaps TRBD2 (6 bases). V gave up 0 bases and J gave up 5 bases, with 13 bases separating them. CDR1 is MNHNY and CDR2 is SVGAGI in the germline V gene (reference sequence). This CDR3 comprises 15 residues.

The V gene is TRBV6-4, the J gene TRBJ1-1; the D is unclear. Germline CDR1 and CDR2: MRHNA and SNTAGT. V was pared by 2 bases and J by 4 bases, with 20 bases between. This CDR3 region has 17 residues. The CDR3, as DNA: TGTGCCAGCAGTGACAACAGAATTTATGAAGGGATCACTGAAGCTTTCTTT. Encoded protein: CASSDNRIYEGITEAFF.

The chain uses TRBV18 and TRBJ1-4; 10 positions match TRBD1. Germline-derived CDR1 and CDR2 are KGHSH and LQKENI. The J segment lost 7 bases and the V segment lost 5 bases, leaving 4 bases of the junction unmatched. The CDR3 consists of 14 residues. CDR3 residues: CASSTRDRGEKLFF. For the CDR3, the DNA is TGTGCCAGCTCAACACGGGACAGGGGTGAAAAACTGTTTTTT.

This clone showed up just a few times. V is TRBV10-1 and J is TRBJ2-1, with D hard to call. CDR3 length: 13 residues. Per the germline V gene, CDR1 is WNHNN and CDR2 is SYGVQD (reference sequence). The ends were cut back, 5 bases at V and 4 bases at J, with 9 bases in the middle. CDR3 DNA sequence: TGCGCCAGCAGTAAAACAAGTTACAATGAGCAGTTCTTC. Protein sequence: CASSKTSYNEQFF.

This chain connects TRBV13 to TRBJ2-7, with a weak D call TRBD2 (6 bases). Trimming took off 5 bases at V and 3 bases at J, with 14 bases between the two ends. The CDR3 consists of 14 residues. Germline CDR1 is PRHDT and CDR2 is FYEKMQ (reference sequence). The DNA for the CDR3 is TGTGCCAGCAGCCTCGGGTTGGAGGGCTACGAGCAGTACTTC. Its translation is CASSLGLEGYEQYF.

Here the CDR3 reads CAISAPGQGVNTEAFF. CDR3 coding DNA: TGTGCCATCAGTGCACCGGGACAGGGGGTAAACACTGAAGCTTTCTTT. V is TRBV10-3 and J is TRBJ1-1, with 11 bases matching TRBD1. Germline CDR1 ENHRY, CDR2 SYGVKD. The CDR3 spans 16 residues. V shed 4 bases and J 2 bases; nucleotides not matched to a gene: 6.

This clone was seen a few times. The chain has TRBV30 and TRBJ1-2; a possible D gene is TRBD1 (6 bases). Looked up from germline, CDR1 is GTSNPN and CDR2 is SVGIG (reference sequence). V shed 1 base and J shed 6 bases, with 12 bases lying between them. The CDR3 is 13 amino acids. In DNA form, the CDR3 reads TGTGCCTGGAGTGCGCCAGGGGTCCATGGCTACACCTTC. Amino acid sequence: CAWSAPGVHGYTF.

The chain recombines TRBV7-9 with TRBJ1-2; D gene unclear. Trimming left V 5 bases short and J 8 bases short, with 9 bases between. The CDR3 length is 11 residues. The germline gives CDR1 SEHNR, CDR2 FQNEAQ (reference sequence). The CDR3 DNA reads as TGTGCCAGCAGCCGTCAGGAGGGCTACACCTTC. This translates into CASSRQEGYTF.